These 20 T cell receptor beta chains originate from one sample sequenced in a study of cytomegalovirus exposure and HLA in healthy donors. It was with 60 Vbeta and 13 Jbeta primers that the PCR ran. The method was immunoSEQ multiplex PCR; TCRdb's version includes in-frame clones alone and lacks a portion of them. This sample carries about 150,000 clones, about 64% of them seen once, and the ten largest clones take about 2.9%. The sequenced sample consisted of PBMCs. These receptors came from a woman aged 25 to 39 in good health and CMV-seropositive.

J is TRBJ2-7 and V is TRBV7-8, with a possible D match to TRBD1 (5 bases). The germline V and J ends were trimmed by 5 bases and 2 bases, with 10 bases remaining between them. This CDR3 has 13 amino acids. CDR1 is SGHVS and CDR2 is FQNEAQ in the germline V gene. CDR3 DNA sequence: TGTGCCAGCAGCCCCAGGGCGGCCTACGAGCAGTACTTC. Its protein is CASSPRAAYEQYF.

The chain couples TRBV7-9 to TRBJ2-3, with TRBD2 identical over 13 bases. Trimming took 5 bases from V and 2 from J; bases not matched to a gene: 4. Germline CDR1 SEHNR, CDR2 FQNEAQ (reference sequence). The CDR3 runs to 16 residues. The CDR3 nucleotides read TGTGCCAGCAGCCCGGGACTAGCGGGGATCACAGATACGCAGTATTTT. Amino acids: CASSPGLAGITDTQYF.

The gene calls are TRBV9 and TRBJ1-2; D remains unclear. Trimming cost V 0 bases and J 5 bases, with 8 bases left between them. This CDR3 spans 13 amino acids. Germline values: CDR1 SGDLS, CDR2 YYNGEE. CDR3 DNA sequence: TGTGCCAGCAGCGTAGCTACCGGGTATGGCTACACCTTC. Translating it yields CASSVATGYGYTF. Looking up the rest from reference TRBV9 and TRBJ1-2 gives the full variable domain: DSGVTQTPKHLITATGQRVTLRCSPRSGDLSVYWYQQSLDQGLQFLIQYYNGEERAKGNILERFSAQQFPDLHSELNLSSLELGDSALYFCASSVATGYGYTFGSGTRLTVV.

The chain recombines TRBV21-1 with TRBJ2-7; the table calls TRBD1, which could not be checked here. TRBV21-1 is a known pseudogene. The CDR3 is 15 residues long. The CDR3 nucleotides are TGTGCCAGCAGGCCCCCGACAGGGGATACCTACGAGCAGTACTTC. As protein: CASRPPTGDTYEQYF.

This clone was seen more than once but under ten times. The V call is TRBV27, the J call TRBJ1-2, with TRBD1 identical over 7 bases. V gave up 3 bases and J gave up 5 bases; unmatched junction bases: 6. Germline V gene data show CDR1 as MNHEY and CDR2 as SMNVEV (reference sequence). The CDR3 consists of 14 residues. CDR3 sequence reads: CASSFGGQTYGYTF. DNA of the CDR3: TGTGCCAGCAGTTTTGGGGGACAGACATATGGCTACACCTTC.

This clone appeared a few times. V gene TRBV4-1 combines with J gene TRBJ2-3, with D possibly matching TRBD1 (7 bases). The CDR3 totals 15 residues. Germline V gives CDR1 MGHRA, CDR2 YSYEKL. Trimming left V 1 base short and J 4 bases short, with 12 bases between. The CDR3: CASSQGQGGSDTQYF. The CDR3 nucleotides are TGCGCCAGCAGCCAAGGACAGGGAGGTTCAGATACGCAGTATTTT.

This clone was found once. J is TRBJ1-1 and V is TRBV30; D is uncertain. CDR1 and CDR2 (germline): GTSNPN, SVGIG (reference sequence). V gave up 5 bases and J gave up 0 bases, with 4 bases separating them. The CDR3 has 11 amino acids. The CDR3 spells CAWDLNTEAFF. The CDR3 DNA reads TGTGCCTGGGACTTGAACACTGAAGCTTTCTTT.

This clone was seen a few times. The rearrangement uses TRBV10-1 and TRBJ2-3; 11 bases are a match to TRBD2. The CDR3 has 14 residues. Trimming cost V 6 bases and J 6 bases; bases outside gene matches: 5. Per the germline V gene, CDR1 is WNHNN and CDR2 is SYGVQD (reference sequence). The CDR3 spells CASSRTSGFDTQYF. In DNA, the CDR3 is TGCGCCAGCAGCAGGACTAGCGGGTTTGATACGCAGTATTTT.

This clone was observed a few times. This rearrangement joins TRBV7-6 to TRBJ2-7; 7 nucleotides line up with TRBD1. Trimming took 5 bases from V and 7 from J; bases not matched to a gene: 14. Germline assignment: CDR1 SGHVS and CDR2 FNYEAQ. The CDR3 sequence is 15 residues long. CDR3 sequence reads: CASSPLGQALGEQYF. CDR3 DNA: TGTGCCAGCAGCCCCCTAGGACAGGCGTTGGGAGAGCAGTACTTC.

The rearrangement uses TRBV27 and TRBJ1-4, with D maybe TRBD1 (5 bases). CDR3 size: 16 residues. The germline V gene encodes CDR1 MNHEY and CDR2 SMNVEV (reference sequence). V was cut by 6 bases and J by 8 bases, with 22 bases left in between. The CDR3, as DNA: TGTGCCAGCAGCCCCCTTCCTGGGGGGTCGCGAGAAAAACTGTTTTTT. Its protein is CASSPLPGGSREKLFF.

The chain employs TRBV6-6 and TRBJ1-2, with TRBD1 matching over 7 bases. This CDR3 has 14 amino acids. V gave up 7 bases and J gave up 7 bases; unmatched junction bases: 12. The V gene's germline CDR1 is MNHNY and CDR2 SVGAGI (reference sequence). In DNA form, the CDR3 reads TGTGCCAGCACCGCCGACAGGGACCGCGGTGGCTACACCTTC. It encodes CASTADRDRGGYTF.

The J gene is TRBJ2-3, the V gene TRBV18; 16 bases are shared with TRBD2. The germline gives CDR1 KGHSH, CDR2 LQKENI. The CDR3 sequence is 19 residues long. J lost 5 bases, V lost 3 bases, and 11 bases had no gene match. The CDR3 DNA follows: TGTGCCAGCTCACCGACTCCGGGACTAGCGGGAGGGTCGGGAGATACGCAGTATTTT. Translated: CASSPTPGLAGGSGDTQYF.

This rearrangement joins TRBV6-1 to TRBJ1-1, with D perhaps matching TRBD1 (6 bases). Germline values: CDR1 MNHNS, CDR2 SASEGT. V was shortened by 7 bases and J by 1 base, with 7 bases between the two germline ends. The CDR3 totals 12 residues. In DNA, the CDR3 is TGTGCCAGCAACAGGGCGAACACTGAAGCTTTCTTT. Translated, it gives CASNRANTEAFF.

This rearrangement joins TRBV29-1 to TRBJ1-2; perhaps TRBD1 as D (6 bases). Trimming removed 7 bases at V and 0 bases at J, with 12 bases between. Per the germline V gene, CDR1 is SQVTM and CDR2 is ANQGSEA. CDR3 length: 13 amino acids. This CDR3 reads CSARGLSNYGYTF. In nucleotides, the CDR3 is TGCAGCGCCAGGGGCCTCTCTAACTATGGCTACACCTTC.

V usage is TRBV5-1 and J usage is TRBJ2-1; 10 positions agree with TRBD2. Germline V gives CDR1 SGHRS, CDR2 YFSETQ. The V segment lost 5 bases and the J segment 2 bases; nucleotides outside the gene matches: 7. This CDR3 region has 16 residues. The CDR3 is CASSWTSGATYNEQFF. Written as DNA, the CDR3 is TGCGCCAGCAGTTGGACTAGCGGAGCTACCTACAATGAGCAGTTCTTC.

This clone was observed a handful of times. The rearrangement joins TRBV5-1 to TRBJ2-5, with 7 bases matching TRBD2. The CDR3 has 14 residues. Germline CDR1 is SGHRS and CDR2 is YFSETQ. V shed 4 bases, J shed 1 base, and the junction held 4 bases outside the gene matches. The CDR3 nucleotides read TGCGCCAGCAGCGGGAGGACTAGCCAAGAGACCCAGTACTTC. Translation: CASSGRTSQETQYF.

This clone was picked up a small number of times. The CDR3 coding sequence is TGTGCCAGCAGTTGGGACAGAAGATACGAGCAGTACTTC. It is translated as CASSWDRRYEQYF. The chain employs TRBV6-1 and TRBJ2-7, with TRBD1 matching over 7 bases. Germline CDR1 and CDR2: MNHNS and SASEGT. The trim removed 5 bases at V and 4 bases at J, leaving 5 bases unmatched. The CDR3 is 13 residues long.

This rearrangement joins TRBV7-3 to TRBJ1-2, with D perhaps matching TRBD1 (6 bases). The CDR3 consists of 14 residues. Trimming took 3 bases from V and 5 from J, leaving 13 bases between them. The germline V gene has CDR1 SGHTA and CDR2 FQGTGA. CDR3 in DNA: TGTGCCAGCAGCTTTTCACAGGGAGAGTATGGCTACACCTTC. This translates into CASSFSQGEYGYTF. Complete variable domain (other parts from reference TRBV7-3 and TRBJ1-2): GAGVSQTPSNKVTEKGKYVELRCDPISGHTALYWYRQSLGQGPEFLIYFQGTGAADDSGLPNDRFFAVRPEGSVSTLKIQRTERGDSAVYLCASSFSQGEYGYTFGSGTRLTVV.

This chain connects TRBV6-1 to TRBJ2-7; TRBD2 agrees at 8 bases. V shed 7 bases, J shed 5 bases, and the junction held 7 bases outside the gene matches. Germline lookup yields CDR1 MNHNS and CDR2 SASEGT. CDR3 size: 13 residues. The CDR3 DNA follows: TGTGCCAGCAAGGGGCGGGGGGCGGACGAGCAGTACTTC. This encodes CASKGRGADEQYF.

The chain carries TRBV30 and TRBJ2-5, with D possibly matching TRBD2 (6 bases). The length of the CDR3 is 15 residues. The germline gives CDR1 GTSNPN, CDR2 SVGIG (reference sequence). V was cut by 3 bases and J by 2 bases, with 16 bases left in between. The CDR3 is CAWRAIGSRQETQYF. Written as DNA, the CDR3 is TGTGCCTGGAGGGCTATCGGGAGTCGACAAGAGACCCAGTACTTC.